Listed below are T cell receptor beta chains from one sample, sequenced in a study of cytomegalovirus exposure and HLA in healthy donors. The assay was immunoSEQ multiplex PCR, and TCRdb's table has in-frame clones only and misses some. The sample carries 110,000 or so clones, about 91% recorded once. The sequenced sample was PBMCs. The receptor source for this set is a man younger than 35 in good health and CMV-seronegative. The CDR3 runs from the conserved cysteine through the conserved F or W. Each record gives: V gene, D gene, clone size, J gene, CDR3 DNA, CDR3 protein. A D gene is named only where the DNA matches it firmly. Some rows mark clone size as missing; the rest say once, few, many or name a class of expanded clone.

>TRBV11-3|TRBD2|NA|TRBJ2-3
TGTGCCAGCAGCTCCGGTAGACTAGCGGGACTCGCAGATACGCAGTATTTT
CASSSGRLAGLADTQYF
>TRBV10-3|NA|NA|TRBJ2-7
TGTGCCATCAGCACTACATGGGACATCTCCGACGAGCAGTACTTC
CAISTTWDISDEQYF
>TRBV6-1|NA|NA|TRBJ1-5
TGTGCCAGCAGCGGAGTACAGGGAGCGCGTCAGCCCCAGCATTTT
CASSGVQGARQPQHF
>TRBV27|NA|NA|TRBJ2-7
TGTGCCAGCAGGGGAACTATTAGCGGCGCCTACGAGCAGTACTTC
CASRGTISGAYEQYF
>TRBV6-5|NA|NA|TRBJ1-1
TGTGCCAGCTCTGGGAGTCGGGCTGAAGCTTTCTTT
CASSGSRAEAFF
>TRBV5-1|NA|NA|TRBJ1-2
TGCGCCAGCAGCGAGGGAATTGGCCCTACGGGAGGCTACACCTTC
CASSEGIGPTGGYTF
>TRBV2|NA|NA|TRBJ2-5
TGTGCCAGCAGGGAAAGACAGATTCAAGAGACCCAGTACTTC
CASRERQIQETQYF
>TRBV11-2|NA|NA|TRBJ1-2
TGTGCCGCTGGCGGGGGGCTTAAGTGGAACTATGGCTACACCTTC
CAAGGGLKWNYGYTF
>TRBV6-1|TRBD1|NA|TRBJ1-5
TGTGCCAGCAGTGATCGCACAGGGGGCGCGCAGCAGCCCCAGCATTTT
CASSDRTGGAQQPQHF
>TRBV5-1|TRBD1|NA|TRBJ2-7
TGCGCCAGCAGCCCGAGGACAGGGGGCCCCTACGAGCAGTACTTC
CASSPRTGGPYEQYF
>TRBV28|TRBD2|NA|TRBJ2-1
TGTGCCAGCAGGTTACTAGCGGGCGCCTACAATGAGCAGTTCTTC
CASRLLAGAYNEQFF
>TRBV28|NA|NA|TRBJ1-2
TGTGCCAGCATCCAAAGCAGGACTCAAAAAGACTATGGCTACACCTTC
CASIQSRTQKDYGYTF
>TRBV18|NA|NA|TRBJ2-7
TGTGCCAGCTCACCAACGTGGTCCCAAGATAGCGAGCAGTACTTC
CASSPTWSQDSEQYF
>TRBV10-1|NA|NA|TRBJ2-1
TGCGCCAGCAGTGACCTTAGGGGGGGATACAATGAGCAGTTCTTC
CASSDLRGGYNEQFF
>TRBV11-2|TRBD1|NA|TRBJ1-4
TGTGCCAGCAGCGAGGACAGGGTTGTAGAAAAACTGTTTTTT
CASSEDRVVEKLFF
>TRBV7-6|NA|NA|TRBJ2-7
TGTGCCAGCAGCTTAGCGTTCCCTAGCTCCTACGAGCAGTACTTC
CASSLAFPSSYEQYF
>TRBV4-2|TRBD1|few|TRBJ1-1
TGTGCCAGCAGCCACGCCCCCCCGAAGACAGGGGGAGGTACTGAAGCTTTCTTT
CASSHAPPKTGGGTEAFF
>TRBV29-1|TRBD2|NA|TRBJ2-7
TGCAGCGTTGAATCCAGCGGGAGACGGTACGAGCAGTACTTC
CSVESSGRRYEQYF
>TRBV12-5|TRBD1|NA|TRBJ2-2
TGTGCTAGTGGTCCGGACAGGGGAAACACCGGGGAGCTGTTTTTT
CASGPDRGNTGELFF
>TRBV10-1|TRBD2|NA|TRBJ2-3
TGCGCCAGCAGTAATACTGTTGGACTAGCGGGAGGTACAGATACGCAGTATTTT
CASSNTVGLAGGTDTQYF
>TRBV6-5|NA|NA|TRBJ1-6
TGTGCCAGCAGTTCAGGGGCGGACAATAATTCACCCCTCCACTTT
CASSSGADNNSPLHF
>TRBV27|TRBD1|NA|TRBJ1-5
TGTGCCAGCAGTCCTGGACAGGGGGGCGGTCAGCCCCAGCATTTT
CASSPGQGGGQPQHF
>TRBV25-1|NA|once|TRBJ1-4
TGTGCCAGCAGTGGACAGGTTGATGAAAAACTGTTTTTT
CASSGQVDEKLFF